This entry lists 23 T cell receptor beta chains sequenced from one sample in a study of blood T cell repertoires in COVID-19. Generated by immunoSEQ multiplex PCR, the TCRdb table keeps only in-frame clones and is missing some. The data contain about 200,000 clones, approximately 87% of them seen just once; the ten biggest clones take up more than 0.7%. The source material was peripheral blood. These receptors all come from a woman between 65 and 79 years old with acute or convalescent COVID-19.

The chain uses TRBV3-1 (or the pseudogene TRBV3-2) and TRBJ2-5; 12 bases fit TRBD1. After removal of 4 bases from V and 6 bases from J, the junction contained 12 bases not matched to a gene. CDR1 and CDR2 from the germline V gene are LGHDT and YNNKEL (reference sequence). The CDR3 sequence is 17 residues long. Here the CDR3 DNA reads TGTGCCAGCAGCCGATCCTCCGGGACAGGGGGCGGGAAGACCCAGTACTTC. It yields the protein CASSRSSGTGGGKTQYF.

This sequence joins TRBV5-5 and TRBJ2-5, with TRBD2 matching over 8 bases. V lost 0 bases, J lost 4 bases, and 2 bases stayed unmatched. Germline V CDR1 and CDR2: SGHKS, YYEKEE (reference sequence). This CDR3 has 14 amino acids. CDR3 loop: CASSLASGGETQYF. The CDR3 coding sequence is TGTGCCAGCAGCTTGGCGAGCGGGGGAGAGACCCAGTACTTC.

This chain joins TRBV19 and TRBJ2-7, with D perhaps matching TRBD1 (6 bases). CDR3 length equals 15 residues. The germline V gene encodes CDR1 LNHDA and CDR2 SQIVND (reference sequence). Trimming stripped 5 bases from V and 3 bases from J, with 17 bases between. The CDR3 is CASSSPGHSNYEQYF. The CDR3 coding sequence is TGTGCCAGTAGTTCCCCGGGACACTCAAACTACGAGCAGTACTTC. Combining the CDR3 with reference TRBV19 and TRBJ2-7 gives the whole variable domain DGGITQSPKYLFRKEGQNVTLSCEQNLNHDAMYWYRQDPGQGLRLIYYSQIVNDFQKGDIAEGYSVSREKKESFPLTVTSAQKNPTAFYLCASSSPGHSNYEQYFGPGTRLTVT.

This clone appeared a few times. The chain joins TRBV25-1 to TRBJ1-2, with TRBD1 matching 10 bases. With 2 bases clipped from V and 5 bases from J, the junction kept 5 bases outside the gene matches. The CDR3 has 15 amino acids. CDR1 MGHDK and CDR2 SYGVNS come from the germline V gene. The CDR3, as DNA: TGTGCCAGCAGTGAACCGGGACAGGGGAAGTATGGCTACACCTTC. Translation gives CASSEPGQGKYGYTF.

The chain has TRBV7-8 and TRBJ1-1, with 7 bases aligning to TRBD1. There are 14 residues in the CDR3. Losses at the gene ends were 6 bases for V and 1 base for J; bases not matched to a gene: 5. Per the germline V gene, CDR1 is SGHVS and CDR2 is FQNEAQ. CDR3 loop: CASRPQGPNTEAFF. For the CDR3, the DNA is TGTGCCAGCAGACCACAGGGGCCGAACACTGAAGCTTTCTTT.

The V and J genes are TRBV6-5 and TRBJ1-1; weak D call: TRBD1 (5 bases). The CDR3 extends over 11 amino acids. With 8 bases removed from V and 10 bases from J, the gap between germline ends came to 14 bases. In germline, CDR1 is MNHEY, CDR2 SVGAGI. CDR3 nucleotide sequence: TGTGCCAGCTGGGGGGGGATGAGAGCTTTCTTT. Protein sequence: CASWGGMRAFF.

This clone is a singleton in its sample. The V and J genes are TRBV10-2 and TRBJ1-1, with D maybe TRBD1 (5 bases). V dropped 5 bases and J dropped 0 bases, with 19 bases sitting between them. Germline V gene lookup returns CDR1 WSHSY and CDR2 SAAADI. The CDR3 consists of 17 residues. The CDR3 nucleotides read TGCGCCAGCAGTCCCGTGGGGATGGGGCTGATGAACACTGAAGCTTTCTTT. Protein sequence: CASSPVGMGLMNTEAFF.

The chain carries TRBV29-1 and TRBJ2-1; 7 nucleotides line up with TRBD1. V shed 6 bases, J shed 5 bases, and the junction held 13 bases outside the gene matches. Germline V gene lookup returns CDR1 SQVTM and CDR2 ANQGSEA. The length of the CDR3 is 15 residues. Here the CDR3 DNA reads TGCAGCGTGGGCATTGGGACAGTTTCCAACAATGAGCAGTTCTTC. It specifies CSVGIGTVSNNEQFF.

This clone was picked up a small number of times. The chain couples TRBV6-1 to TRBJ1-6; tentative D call: TRBD1 (6 bases). This CDR3 is 16 amino acids long. Germline CDR1 MNHNS, CDR2 SASEGT. With 2 bases removed from V and 8 bases from J, the gap between germline ends came to 16 bases. The CDR3 bases are TGTGCCAGCAGTGAATCCGGACAGCGTCTCTATTCACCCCTCCACTTT. Its protein product is CASSESGQRLYSPLHF.

The chain joins TRBV7-6 to TRBJ2-1; TRBD2 matches 8 bases. V was clipped by 0 bases and J by 7 bases; unmatched bases: 8. The germline CDR1 and CDR2 sequences are SGHVS and FNYEAQ. The CDR3 contains 16 residues. In DNA form, the CDR3 reads TGTGCCAGCAGCTTAGCCGGGAGGGCCGGGATAAATGAGCAGTTCTTC. Its protein is CASSLAGRAGINEQFF.

The chain joins TRBV6-5 to TRBJ1-5; D is possibly TRBD1 (5 bases). Germline CDR1 is MNHEY and CDR2 is SVGAGI. CDR3 length: 14 residues. V shed 8 bases and J shed 1 base, with 12 bases lying between them. Here the CDR3 reads CASGWGLSNQPQHF. In DNA, the CDR3 is TGTGCCAGCGGCTGGGGCCTCAGCAATCAGCCCCAGCATTTT.

The chain couples TRBV5-1 to TRBJ2-1, with 11 bases lining up with TRBD2. CDR3 length: 16 amino acids. Trimming removed 5 bases from V and 6 bases from J; junction bases left unmatched: 10. The germline V gene encodes CDR1 SGHRS and CDR2 YFSETQ. CDR3 coding DNA: TGCGCCAGCAGTTCGCGTGTAGCGGGGGGGCTCAATGAGCAGTTCTTC. Translated, it gives CASSSRVAGGLNEQFF.

For the CDR3, the DNA is TGTGCCAGCTCACGGTTGCCGGGACAGGGGATCACCTACGAGCAGTACTTC. Its protein is CASSRLPGQGITYEQYF. The V and J genes are TRBV18 and TRBJ2-7; 10 bases agree with TRBD1. The germline V gene has CDR1 KGHSH and CDR2 LQKENI. V lost 4 bases, J lost 2 bases, and 11 bases stayed unmatched. This CDR3 spans 17 amino acids.

This rearrangement joins TRBV5-1 to TRBJ2-7, with D hard to call. With 3 bases removed from V and 3 bases from J, the gap between germline ends came to 10 bases. Per the germline V gene, CDR1 is SGHRS and CDR2 is YFSETQ. This CDR3 is built from 13 residues. DNA for the CDR3: TGCGCCAGCAGCTACTCCAACAGCTACGAGCAGTACTTC. It yields the protein CASSYSNSYEQYF.

Details on this clone: The germline gene is not matched at one end of the junction; a read error may be the cause. The rearrangement joins TRBV12-3 or TRBV12-4 to TRBJ2-7; TRBD2 matches 9 bases. This CDR3 has 11 residues. CDR3 loop: CASSLAGRLEF. The CDR3 coding sequence is TGTGCCAGCAGTCTAGCGGGGAGGCTCGAGTTC.

This rearrangement joins TRBV20-1 to TRBJ1-3; the D is unclear. This CDR3 is built from 14 residues. V was trimmed by 3 bases and J by 0 bases, leaving 9 bases between them. CDR1 is DFQATT and CDR2 is SNEGSKA in the germline V gene (reference sequence). The CDR3 region is CSASGGRSGNTIYF. The CDR3 bases are TGCAGTGCTAGTGGCGGCCGCTCTGGAAACACCATATATTTT.

As concerns this clone: Germline is not matched at one junction end, which may reflect a read error. The chain couples TRBV6-5 to TRBJ2-1, with D maybe TRBD2 (5 bases). Germline assignment: CDR1 MNHEY and CDR2 SVGAGI. The CDR3 runs 15 residues. The CDR3 region is CASTWTGSSFNEQFF. CDR3 nucleotides: TGTGCCAGCACTTGGACGGGATCCTCCTTCAATGAGCAGTTCTTC.

The chain carries TRBV18 and TRBJ1-5; unclear D gene. This CDR3 spans 13 amino acids. CDR1 is KGHSH, CDR2 LQKENI, per germline. Trimming shortened V by 3 bases and J by 6 bases, and 9 bases separated the two germline ends. CDR3 amino acids: CASSPGERQPQHF. DNA for the CDR3: TGTGCCAGCTCACCCGGGGAGCGTCAGCCCCAGCATTTT.

The rearrangement links TRBV5-6 to TRBJ1-2, with TRBD1 matching 7 bases. This CDR3 has 13 residues. V gave up 2 bases and J gave up 7 bases; unmatched junction bases: 5. Germline CDR1 and CDR2: SGHDT and YYEEEE. CDR3 DNA: TGTGCCAGCAGCTTTACAGGGGTCGGTGGCTACACCTTC. Its protein product is CASSFTGVGGYTF. The full variable domain, completed using reference TRBV5-6 and TRBJ1-2, is DAGVTQSPTHLIKTRGQQVTLRCSPKSGHDTVSWYQQALGQGPQFIFQYYEEEERQRGNFPDRFSGHQFPNYSSELNVNALLLGDSALYLCASSFTGVGGYTFGSGTRLTVV.

The gene calls are TRBV3-1 (or the pseudogene TRBV3-2) and TRBJ2-1; maybe TRBD2 (5 bases). The CDR3 runs 15 residues. The V end was cut by 4 bases, the J end by 6 bases, with 16 bases between. Per germline, CDR1 LGHDT and CDR2 YNNKEL (reference sequence). The chain's CDR3 is CASSLSGKASNEQFF. The CDR3 region has the DNA TGTGCCAGCAGCCTAAGCGGAAAGGCATCCAATGAGCAGTTCTTC.

The chain recombines TRBV24-1 with TRBJ2-1; 9 positions agree with TRBD2. CDR1 KGHDR and CDR2 SFDVKD come from the germline V gene. Unmatched junction bases numbered 10, after V lost 1 base and J lost 7 bases. The CDR3 spans 17 residues. The CDR3 region has the DNA TGTGCCACCAGTGATTTCCCTAGCGGGGAGTTACGGAATGAGCAGTTCTTC. It encodes CATSDFPSGELRNEQFF.

The chain links TRBV5-1 to TRBJ1-4; D remains ambiguous. Germline CDR1 is SGHRS and CDR2 is YFSETQ. This CDR3 comprises 13 residues. V was trimmed by 0 bases and J by 8 bases, leaving 8 bases between them. The CDR3 nucleotides read TGCGCCAGCAGCTTGGGACCACAGGAAAAACTGTTTTTT. It yields the protein CASSLGPQEKLFF.

This sequence joins TRBV19 and TRBJ1-1; TRBD1 aligns across 9 bases. Germline V CDR1 and CDR2: LNHDA, SQIVND (reference sequence). The CDR3 is 14 residues long. The V and J ends lost 5 bases and 4 bases, in that order; junction bases with no gene match: 5. CDR3: CASSPRTGVTEAFF. The CDR3 bases are TGTGCCAGTAGTCCCCGGACAGGGGTCACTGAAGCTTTCTTT.